These 2 T cell receptor beta chains share one sample of origin, sequenced in a study of T cells in localized non-small cell lung cancer. The protocol was immunoSEQ multiplex PCR, while the TCRdb copy is restricted to in-frame clones and leaves out a portion. This sample has roughly 29,000 clones, with about four fifths found just once. The material was peripheral blood mononuclear cells, obtained before any cancer treatment. These receptor sequences come from a man aged 40 to 69 with stage III lung adenocarcinoma.

The chain uses TRBV2 and TRBJ2-1; 7 bases are shared with TRBD1. CDR3 length: 11 amino acids. V lost 8 bases to trimming and J lost 12 bases; unmatched junction nucleotides: 7. Germline loops: CDR1 SNHLY, CDR2 FYNNEI. The CDR3 DNA follows: TGTGCCAGCTACAGGGGACGCACGCAGTTCTTC. It is translated as CASYRGRTQFF.

The chain employs TRBV4-1 and TRBJ1-5; weak D call: TRBD1 (5 bases). Germline V gene lookup returns CDR1 MGHRA and CDR2 YSYEKL. V gave up 2 bases and J gave up 4 bases, with 12 bases separating them. This CDR3 is built from 15 residues. CDR3 in DNA: TGCGCCAGCAGCCAAACCGGGACTGCTAATCAGCCCCAGCATTTT. Amino acid sequence: CASSQTGTANQPQHF.